This T cell receptor beta chain was recovered during a study of vaccination effects on CD4 cells after COVID-19. Prior to sequencing, the ViraFEST assay stimulated PBMC with viral peptide pools, which expanded the antigen-specific CD4+ T cells. It was after more than nine days of culture that CD4+ T cells were isolated. Each participant was administered two doses of either the BNT162b2 or the mRNA-1273 vaccine. Each vaccine recipient was nucleocapsid antibody negative and had no prior SARS-CoV-2 infection. The researchers cultured 1.9 million or so PBMC per well with 8.5 to 10 IU/ml IL-2 and approximately 10 ug/ml peptides. On both days 3 and 7, half of the culture medium was replaced with IL-2 medium. With respect to this clone: Antigen specificity is unknown.

Study-level results: Late in the post-vaccination period, infection-induced and vaccine-induced clones underwent marked clonal contraction.

The CDR3 consists of 17 residues. Trimming shortened V by 3 bases and J by 4 bases, and 23 bases separated the two germline ends. In germline, CDR1 is DFQATT, CDR2 SNEGSKA (reference sequence). The assay was immunoSEQ multiplex PCR, and TCRdb's table has in-frame clones only and misses some. The sample has about 46,000 clones, 65% to 75% seen once. The receptor was derived from a human donor who received a COVID-19 vaccine. The J gene is TRBJ2-3, the V gene TRBV20-1; D may be TRBD2 (6 bases). This sample comprised CD4+ T cells from PBMCs cultured with HCoV-OC43 spike peptides, obtained after COVID-19 vaccination. The subset was: HCoV-OC43 spike overlapping peptide pool stimulation. The CDR3 loop reads CSASSFFSGVNSDTQYF. The CDR3 DNA sequence: TGCAGTGCTAGTTCTTTTTTTTCGGGGGTAAACTCAGATACGCAGTATTTT.